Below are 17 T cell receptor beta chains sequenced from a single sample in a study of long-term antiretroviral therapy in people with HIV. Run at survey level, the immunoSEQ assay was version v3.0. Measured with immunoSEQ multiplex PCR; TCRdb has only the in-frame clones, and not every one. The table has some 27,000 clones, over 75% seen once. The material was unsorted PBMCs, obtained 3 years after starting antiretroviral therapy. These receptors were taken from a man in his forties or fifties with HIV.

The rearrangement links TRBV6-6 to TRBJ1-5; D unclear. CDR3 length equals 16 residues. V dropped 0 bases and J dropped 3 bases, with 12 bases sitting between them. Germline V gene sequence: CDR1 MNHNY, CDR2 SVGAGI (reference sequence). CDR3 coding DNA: TGTGCCAGCAGTTACTCGACCCGAGGTTTCAATCAGCCCCAGCATTTT. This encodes CASSYSTRGFNQPQHF.

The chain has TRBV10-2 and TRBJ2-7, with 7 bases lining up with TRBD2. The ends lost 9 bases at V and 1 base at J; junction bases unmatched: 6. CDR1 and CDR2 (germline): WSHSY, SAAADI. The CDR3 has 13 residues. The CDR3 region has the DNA TGCGCCAGTGGGACTACCCTTTCCTACGAGCAGTACTTC. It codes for CASGTTLSYEQYF.

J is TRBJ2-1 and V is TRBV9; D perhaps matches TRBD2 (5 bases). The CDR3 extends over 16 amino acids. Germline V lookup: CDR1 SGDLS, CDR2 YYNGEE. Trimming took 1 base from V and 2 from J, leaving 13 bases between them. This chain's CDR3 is CASSVSVVATYNEQFF. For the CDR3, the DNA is TGTGCCAGCAGCGTAAGCGTAGTAGCGACCTACAATGAGCAGTTCTTC.

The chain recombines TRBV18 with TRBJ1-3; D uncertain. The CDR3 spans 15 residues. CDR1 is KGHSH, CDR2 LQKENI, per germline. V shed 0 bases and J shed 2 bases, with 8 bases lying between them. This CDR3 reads CASSPPPGTGNTIYF. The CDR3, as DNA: TGTGCCAGCTCACCACCGCCGGGAACTGGAAACACCATATATTTT.

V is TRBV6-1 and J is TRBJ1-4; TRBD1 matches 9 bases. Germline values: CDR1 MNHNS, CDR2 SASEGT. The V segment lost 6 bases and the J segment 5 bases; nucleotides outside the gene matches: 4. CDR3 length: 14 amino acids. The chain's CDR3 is CASRPGTGNEKLFF. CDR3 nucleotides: TGTGCCAGCAGGCCGGGGACAGGGAATGAAAAACTGTTTTTT.

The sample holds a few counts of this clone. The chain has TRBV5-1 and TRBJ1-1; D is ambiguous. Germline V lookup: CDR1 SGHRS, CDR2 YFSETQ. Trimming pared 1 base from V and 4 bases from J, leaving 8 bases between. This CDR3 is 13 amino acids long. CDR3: CASSLISTTEAFF. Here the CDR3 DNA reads TGCGCCAGCAGCTTGATCAGCACCACTGAAGCTTTCTTT. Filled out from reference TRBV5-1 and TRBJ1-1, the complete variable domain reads KAGVTQTPRYLIKTRGQQVTLSCSPISGHRSVSWYQQTPGQGLQFLFEYFSETQRNKGNFPGRFSGRQFSNSRSEMNVSTLELGDSALYLCASSLISTTEAFFGQGTRLTVV.

CDR3 nucleotide sequence: TGTGCCAGCAGTTTAGGAGCGGGAGGGCCCGATGAGCAGTTCTTC. This gives the protein CASSLGAGGPDEQFF. The J gene is TRBJ2-1, the V gene TRBV27; 10 bases align to TRBD2. CDR1 MNHEY and CDR2 SMNVEV come from the germline V gene (reference sequence). The CDR3 has 15 residues. The ends lost 2 bases at V and 8 bases at J; junction bases unmatched: 6.

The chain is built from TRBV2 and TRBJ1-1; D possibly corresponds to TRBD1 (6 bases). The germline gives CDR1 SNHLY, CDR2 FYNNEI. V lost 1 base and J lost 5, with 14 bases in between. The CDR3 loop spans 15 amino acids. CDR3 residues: CASSEDSFTGTEAFF. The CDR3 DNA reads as TGTGCCAGCAGTGAAGATTCGTTTACAGGGACTGAAGCTTTCTTT.

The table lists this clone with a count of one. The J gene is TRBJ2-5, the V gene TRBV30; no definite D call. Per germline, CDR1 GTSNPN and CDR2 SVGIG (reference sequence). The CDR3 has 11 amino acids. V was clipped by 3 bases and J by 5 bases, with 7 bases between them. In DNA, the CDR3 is TGTGCCTGGAGCCGACCGGAGACCCAGTACTTC. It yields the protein CAWSRPETQYF.

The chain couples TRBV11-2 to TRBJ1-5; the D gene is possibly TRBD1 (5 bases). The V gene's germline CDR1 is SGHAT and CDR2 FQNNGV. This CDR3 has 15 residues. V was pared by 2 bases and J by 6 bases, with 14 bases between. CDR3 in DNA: TGTGCCAGCAGCTTAAATGGGGGGTCTGGTCAGCCCCAGCATTTT. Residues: CASSLNGGSGQPQHF.

CDR3 bases: TGTGCCAGCAGCTTAGGGACAGATCGAGAGCAGTTCTTC. Amino acids: CASSLGTDREQFF. The J gene is TRBJ2-1, the V gene TRBV7-9; TRBD1 is a possible D gene (6 bases). The V and J ends lost 1 base and 10 bases respectively, with 11 bases between them. The CDR3 runs to 13 residues. Germline assignment: CDR1 SEHNR and CDR2 FQNEAQ (reference sequence).

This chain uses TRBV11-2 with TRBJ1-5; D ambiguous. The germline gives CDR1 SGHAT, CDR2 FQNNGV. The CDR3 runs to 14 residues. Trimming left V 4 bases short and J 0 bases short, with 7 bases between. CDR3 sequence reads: CASSSENSNQPQHF. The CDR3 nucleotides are TGTGCCAGCAGCTCTGAAAATAGCAATCAGCCCCAGCATTTT. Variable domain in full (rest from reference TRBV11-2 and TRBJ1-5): EAGVAQSPRYKIIEKRQSVAFWCNPISGHATLYWYQQILGQGPKLLIQFQNNGVVDDSQLPKDRFSAERLKGVDSTLKIQPAKLEDSAVYLCASSSENSNQPQHFGDGTRLSIL.

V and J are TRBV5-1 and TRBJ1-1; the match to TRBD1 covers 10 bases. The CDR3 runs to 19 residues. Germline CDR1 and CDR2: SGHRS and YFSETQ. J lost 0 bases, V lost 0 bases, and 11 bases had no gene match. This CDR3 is CASSLGSGQGGIMNTEAFF. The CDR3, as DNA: TGCGCCAGCAGCTTGGGCTCCGGACAGGGGGGGATAATGAACACTGAAGCTTTCTTT. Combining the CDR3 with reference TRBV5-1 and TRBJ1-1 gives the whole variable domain KAGVTQTPRYLIKTRGQQVTLSCSPISGHRSVSWYQQTPGQGLQFLFEYFSETQRNKGNFPGRFSGRQFSNSRSEMNVSTLELGDSALYLCASSLGSGQGGIMNTEAFFGQGTRLTVV.

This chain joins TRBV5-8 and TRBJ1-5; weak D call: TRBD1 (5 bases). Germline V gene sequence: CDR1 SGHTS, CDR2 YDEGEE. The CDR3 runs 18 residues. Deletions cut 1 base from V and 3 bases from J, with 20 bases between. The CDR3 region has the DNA TGTGCCAGCAGCTTGTTGACAGTACCGGAGATCTTCAATCAGCCCCAGCATTTT. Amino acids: CASSLLTVPEIFNQPQHF.

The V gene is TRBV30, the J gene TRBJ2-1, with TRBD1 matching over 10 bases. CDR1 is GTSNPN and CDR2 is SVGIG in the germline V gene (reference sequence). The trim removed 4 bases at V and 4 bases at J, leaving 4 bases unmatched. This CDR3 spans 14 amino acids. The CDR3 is CAWKRTGGYNEQFF. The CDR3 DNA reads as TGTGCCTGGAAAAGGACAGGGGGTTACAATGAGCAGTTCTTC.

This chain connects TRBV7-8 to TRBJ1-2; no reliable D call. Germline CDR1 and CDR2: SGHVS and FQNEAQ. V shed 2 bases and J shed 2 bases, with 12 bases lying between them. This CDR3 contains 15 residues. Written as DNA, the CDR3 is TGTGCCAGCAGCTTATGGGCAGTCTCAAACTATGGCTACACCTTC. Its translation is CASSLWAVSNYGYTF.

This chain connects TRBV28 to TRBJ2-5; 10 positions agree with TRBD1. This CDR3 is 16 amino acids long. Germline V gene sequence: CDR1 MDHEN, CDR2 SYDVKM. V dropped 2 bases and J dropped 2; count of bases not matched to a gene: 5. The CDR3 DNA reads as TGTGCCAGCAGTTTAGTAGGGACAGGGGTACAAGAGACCCAGTACTTC. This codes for CASSLVGTGVQETQYF.